The 13 T cell receptor beta chains below were found in one sample sequenced in a study of T cells in localized non-small cell lung cancer. Libraries were prepared by immunoSEQ multiplex PCR; TCRdb keeps only in-frame clonotypes and omits some of them. The table lists 40,000 to 50,000 clones, almost 90% of them singletons. The material sequenced was peripheral blood, taken before any cancer treatment. Source of these receptors: a female donor over 55 with stage I squamous cell lung carcinoma.

This chain links TRBV7-2 with TRBJ2-5; maybe TRBD2 (6 bases). The V gene's germline CDR1 is SGHTA and CDR2 FQGNSA. Trimming pared 2 bases from V and 4 bases from J, leaving 14 bases between. This CDR3 has 15 residues. DNA for the CDR3: TGTGCCAGCAGCTTAAGAGGAGTCGGGGGAGAGACCCAGTACTTC. This translates into CASSLRGVGGETQYF.

This rearrangement joins TRBV4-3 to TRBJ1-1; no firm D call. The germline V and J ends were trimmed by 1 base and 0 bases, with 12 bases remaining between them. This CDR3 comprises 16 residues. CDR1 is LGHNA, CDR2 YSLEER, per germline. The CDR3 region is CASSQGARRMNTEAFF. The CDR3 DNA reads TGCGCCAGCAGCCAAGGGGCGCGCCGGATGAACACTGAAGCTTTCTTT.

The chain joins TRBV14 to TRBJ2-5; 10 nucleotides line up with TRBD2. The CDR3 length is 16 residues. V gave up 1 base and J gave up 0 bases; unmatched junction bases: 2. The germline gives CDR1 SGHDN, CDR2 FVKESK. The CDR3 DNA reads TGTGCCAGCAGCCAAGGGACTAGCGGTTACCAAGAGACCCAGTACTTC. Its protein product is CASSQGTSGYQETQYF.

The rearrangement links TRBV5-1 to TRBJ1-4, with TRBD1 identical over 7 bases. With V trimmed by 4 bases and J by 3 bases, 3 bases remained unmatched. Germline V gene data show CDR1 as SGHRS and CDR2 as YFSETQ. There are 14 residues in the CDR3. CDR3 region: CASSPTGANEKLFF. The CDR3 DNA is TGCGCCAGCAGCCCTACAGGGGCTAATGAAAAACTGTTTTTT.

The chain recombines TRBV18 with TRBJ2-1; D ambiguous. Germline V gene lookup returns CDR1 KGHSH and CDR2 LQKENI. Deletions cut 3 bases from V and 0 bases from J, with 9 bases between. CDR3 length: 15 residues. CDR3 residues: CASSPQSSSYNEQFF. For the CDR3, the DNA is TGTGCCAGCTCACCGCAATCGAGCTCCTACAATGAGCAGTTCTTC.

The table lists this clone with a few counts. The chain is built from TRBV7-6 and TRBJ2-7, with D possibly matching TRBD2 (7 bases). The ends were cut back, 0 bases at V and 6 bases at J, with 9 bases in the middle. The CDR3 totals 13 residues. CDR1 and CDR2 from the germline V gene are SGHVS and FNYEAQ. The CDR3 bases are TGTGCCAGCAGCTTAGCAAGGGGGGGCGAGCAGTACTTC. Amino acids: CASSLARGGEQYF.

This clone came up once. The V call is TRBV7-3, the J call TRBJ2-5; 7 bases align to TRBD1. J gave up 7 bases and V 7 bases, and 9 bases lay outside the gene matches. The CDR3 contains 13 residues. The germline V gene encodes CDR1 SGHTA and CDR2 FQGTGA. CDR3 DNA: TGTGCCAGCAAAGACAGGGTGCAGGGGACCCAGTACTTC. Its translation: CASKDRVQGTQYF.

The V call is TRBV2, the J call TRBJ2-7, with 7 nucleotides matching TRBD1. In germline, CDR1 is SNHLY, CDR2 FYNNEI. The length of the CDR3 is 15 residues. The J segment lost 6 bases and the V segment lost 7 bases, leaving 15 bases of the junction unmatched. CDR3 loop: CASISGAGGIREQYF. The CDR3 DNA reads as TGTGCCAGCATATCTGGGGCAGGGGGTATCCGCGAGCAGTACTTC. Full variable domain (rest looked up from reference TRBV2 and TRBJ2-7): EPEVTQTPSHQVTQMGQEVILRCVPISNHLYFYWYRQILGQKVEFLVSFYNNEISEKSEIFDDQFSVERPDGSNFTLKIRSTKLEDSAMYFCASISGAGGIREQYFGPGTRLTVT.

This clone was counted only a few times. The sample carries other DNA sequences with the same CDR3. The chain carries TRBV5-1 and TRBJ1-1; D uncertain. The CDR3 runs 14 residues. V was pared by 2 bases and J by 4 bases, with 12 bases between. The germline CDR1 and CDR2 sequences are SGHRS and YFSETQ. For the CDR3, the DNA is TGCGCCAGCAGCTTTGGGCGGGAGGGCACTGAAGCTTTCTTT. It specifies CASSFGREGTEAFF.

The V call is TRBV29-1, the J call TRBJ1-6; TRBD1 matches 9 bases. The CDR3 length is 13 residues. Trimming at V came to 7 bases and at J to 10 bases, leaving 8 bases not matched to a gene. Germline CDR1 SQVTM, CDR2 ANQGSEA. The chain's CDR3 is CSAGTGGGSPLHF. The DNA for the CDR3 is TGCAGCGCCGGAACAGGGGGCGGATCACCCCTCCACTTT.

This clone was seen a single time. The chain joins TRBV19 to TRBJ2-1, with D maybe TRBD2 (6 bases). Germline CDR1 is LNHDA and CDR2 is SQIVND (reference sequence). V was trimmed by 7 bases and J by 0 bases, leaving 22 bases between them. This CDR3 spans 18 amino acids. The CDR3 here is CASTLRRERHGSYNEQFF. The CDR3 DNA reads TGTGCCAGTACTTTAAGGAGGGAGCGCCATGGCTCCTACAATGAGCAGTTCTTC.

CDR3 protein: CASRPRSEANTGELFF. CDR3 bases: TGTGCCAGCAGGCCCCGGTCGGAGGCGAACACCGGGGAGCTGTTTTTT. The V gene is TRBV7-9, the J gene TRBJ2-2; D may be TRBD2 (5 bases). Trimming removed 6 bases from V and 0 bases from J, with 14 bases in between. CDR1 is SEHNR and CDR2 is FQNEAQ in the germline V gene (reference sequence). The CDR3 spans 16 residues.

The chain uses TRBV4-1 and TRBJ2-1; 9 positions match TRBD2. This CDR3 is 18 amino acids long. CDR1 MGHRA and CDR2 YSYEKL come from the germline V gene. V lost 3 bases and J lost 0; bases outside the gene matches: 9. In nucleotides, the CDR3 is TGCGCCAGCAGCCATGGACTAGCGACCCGTAGCTCCTACAATGAGCAGTTCTTC. Protein: CASSHGLATRSSYNEQFF.